This is a list of T cell receptor beta chains from one sample in a study of Ad26.COV2.S vaccination and SARS-CoV-2 variants. Only in-frame clones appear in the TCRdb table, and some are missing; sequencing was by immunoSEQ multiplex PCR. The sample yields hundreds of thousands of clones, approximately 90% seen once. The material sequenced was peripheral blood, taken in a trial of Ad26.COV2.S vaccine versus placebo. These receptors were taken from a person between 18 and 65 years old who received the Ad26.COV2.S COVID-19 vaccine or a placebo. The CDR3 runs from the conserved cysteine through the conserved F or W. The D gene is left open where the match is weak. Clone size is shown for a subset of rows, as once, few, many or a class of expanded clone.

v_call: TRBV3-1/TRBV3-2
j_call: TRBJ1-3
clone_size: once
d_call: NA
cdr3_aa: CASGRALPGAVDTIYF
cdr3_nt: TGTGCCAGCGGACGGGCCCTACCAGGGGCCGTGGACACCATATATTTT

v_call: TRBV4-3
j_call: TRBJ1-1
clone_size: NA
d_call: NA
cdr3_aa: CASSQGARGTNTEAFF
cdr3_nt: TGCGCCAGCAGCCAGGGTGCCAGGGGCACGAACACTGAAGCTTTCTTT

v_call: TRBV19
j_call: TRBJ1-1
clone_size: NA
d_call: NA
cdr3_aa: CASSTPGSAMNTEAFF
cdr3_nt: TGTGCCAGTAGTACCCCAGGGTCGGCGATGAACACTGAAGCTTTCTTT

v_call: TRBV5-4
j_call: TRBJ1-5
clone_size: once
d_call: TRBD1
cdr3_aa: CASSPGTGQQPQHF
cdr3_nt: TGTGCCAGCAGCCCCGGGACAGGGCAGCAGCCCCAGCATTTT

v_call: TRBV18
j_call: TRBJ2-5
clone_size: NA
d_call: NA
cdr3_aa: CASSAYQETQYF
cdr3_nt: TGTGCCAGCTCAGCATACCAAGAGACCCAGTACTTC

v_call: TRBV19
j_call: TRBJ1-4
clone_size: NA
d_call: TRBD1
cdr3_aa: CASKDRFNEKLFF
cdr3_nt: TGTGCCAGTAAGGACAGGTTTAATGAAAAACTGTTTTTT

v_call: TRBV16
j_call: TRBJ2-7
clone_size: few
d_call: TRBD2
cdr3_aa: CASSPDRGGQYF
cdr3_nt: TGTGCCAGCAGCCCAGACCGGGGGGGGCAGTACTTC

v_call: TRBV5-6
j_call: TRBJ1-5
clone_size: NA
d_call: NA
cdr3_aa: CASSLKRNNQPQHF
cdr3_nt: TGTGCCAGCAGCTTGAAAAGAAACAATCAGCCCCAGCATTTT

v_call: TRBV5-1
j_call: TRBJ2-3
clone_size: NA
d_call: NA
cdr3_aa: CASSLAAAPRDTQYF
cdr3_nt: TGCGCCAGCAGCTTGGCCGCGGCCCCGCGGGATACGCAGTATTTT

v_call: TRBV27
j_call: TRBJ1-2
clone_size: NA
d_call: TRBD1
cdr3_aa: CASSGGGADYGYTF
cdr3_nt: TGTGCCAGCAGTGGAGGGGGCGCGGACTATGGCTACACCTTC

v_call: TRBV4-2
j_call: TRBJ2-3
clone_size: NA
d_call: TRBD2
cdr3_aa: CASSPGLAGGPSTDTQYF
cdr3_nt: TGTGCCAGCAGCCCCGGACTAGCGGGGGGTCCTAGCACAGATACGCAGTATTTT